This T cell receptor (beta chain) comes out of a study of T cell changes during pregnancy in multiple sclerosis. The data were produced by immunoSEQ multiplex PCR, yet TCRdb's version contains in-frame clones alone and is incomplete. The table lists 40,000 to 60,000 clones, around 92% of them singletons, with about 0.75% in the top ten. Sequenced material: CD4+ T cells from peripheral blood mononuclear cells, taken in the third trimester of pregnancy. This clonotype was sampled from a female donor with multiple sclerosis, enrolled in a pregnancy study.

CDR3 nucleotides: TGTGCCAGCTCACCCGAAACTATGCCTAACTATGGCTACACCTTC. Translating gives CASSPETMPNYGYTF. The V gene is TRBV18, the J gene TRBJ1-2; D call uncertain. Trimming shortened V by 3 bases and J by 0 bases, and 11 bases separated the two germline ends. Germline assignment: CDR1 KGHSH and CDR2 LQKENI. The CDR3 sequence is 15 residues long.